The 21 T cell receptor beta chains presented below share a single source sample, sequenced in a study of PD-1 blockade in mismatch repair-deficient tumors. TCRdb's copy holds only in-frame clones and misses some; the assay was immunoSEQ multiplex PCR. The sample has under 150,000 clones; 88% are singletons. This specimen was peripheral blood, taken roughly 70 weeks after starting pembrolizumab. These receptors came from an adult with mismatch repair-deficient cancer.

The chain combines TRBV4-3 with TRBJ2-1; D perhaps matches TRBD1 (6 bases). Trimming took off 1 base at V and 6 bases at J, with 22 bases between the two ends. CDR3 length equals 18 residues. In germline, CDR1 is LGHNA, CDR2 YSLEER. In DNA form, the CDR3 reads TGCGCCAGCAGCCAAGTAGTGTGGGCGACAGGTGGGGCCAATGAGCAGTTCTTC. This gives the protein CASSQVVWATGGANEQFF.

The rearrangement uses TRBV18 and TRBJ1-1; 11 bases match TRBD1. There are 14 residues in the CDR3. Per germline, CDR1 KGHSH and CDR2 LQKENI. Unmatched junction bases numbered 0, after V lost 2 bases and J lost 4 bases. CDR3 sequence reads: CASSPGTGGTEAFF. CDR3 DNA sequence: TGTGCCAGCTCACCAGGGACAGGGGGCACTGAAGCTTTCTTT.

The sample holds one count of this clone. This CDR3 reads CASGQGLGAFF. CDR3 nucleotide sequence: TGTGCCAGCGGCCAGGGGCTGGGAGCTTTCTTT. The rearrangement uses TRBV5-8 and TRBJ1-1, with D perhaps TRBD1 (6 bases). V lost 7 bases to trimming and J lost 10 bases, with 14 bases between them. CDR1 is SGHTS, CDR2 YDEGEE, per germline. The CDR3 is 11 amino acids.

CDR3 nucleotides: TGTGCCAGCCACAGGGAGAGGGCTAGGGGGGACGAGCAGTACTTC. Its protein product is CASHRERARGDEQYF. This chain uses TRBV28 with TRBJ2-7; D assignment may be TRBD1 or TRBD2 (6 bases each). The germline V gene encodes CDR1 MDHEN and CDR2 SYDVKM. Between the trimmed V and J ends, which lost 8 bases and 5 bases, there was a span of 22 bases. The length of the CDR3 is 15 residues.

The rearrangement links TRBV6-5 to TRBJ2-7; TRBD2 agrees at 8 bases. CDR3 length equals 15 residues. Trimming at V came to 0 bases and at J to 3 bases, leaving 4 bases not matched to a gene. Germline CDR1 and CDR2: MNHEY and SVGAGI. CDR3 sequence: CASSYSTSVSYEQYF. The CDR3 DNA reads TGTGCCAGCAGTTACTCGACTAGCGTGAGCTACGAGCAGTACTTC.

The genes are TRBV2 and TRBJ1-2; D uncertain. Per germline, CDR1 SNHLY and CDR2 FYNNEI. Trimming stripped 6 bases from V and 8 bases from J, with 19 bases between. The CDR3 has 14 residues. CDR3 region: CASSLRDSFWGYTF. The CDR3 nucleotides are TGTGCCAGCAGCCTACGTGACTCTTTTTGGGGCTACACCTTC.

V usage is TRBV9 and J usage is TRBJ2-5; tentatively, D is TRBD2 (5 bases). TRBJ2-7 explains the end of the DNA better; the J call may be wrong. Germline V gene lookup returns CDR1 SGDLS and CDR2 YYNGEE. This CDR3 comprises 14 residues. The CDR3 sequence: CASSVEAEHYEQYF. The CDR3 nucleotides are TGTGCCAGCAGCGTAGAAGCGGAGCACTACGAGCAGTACTTC.

The CDR3 sequence: CASSVELAGHTGELFF. In nucleotides, the CDR3 is TGTGCCAGCAGTGTCGAATTAGCGGGGCACACCGGGGAGCTGTTTTTT. This rearrangement joins TRBV27 to TRBJ2-2; 8 bases agree with TRBD2. The CDR3 is made up of 16 amino acids. Losses at the gene ends were 5 bases for V and 3 bases for J; bases not matched to a gene: 8. Germline V gene sequence: CDR1 MNHEY, CDR2 SMNVEV (reference sequence).

CDR3 sequence: CASSYRTSGNTGELFF. The CDR3 region has the DNA TGTGCCAGCAGCTACCGGACTAGCGGCAACACCGGGGAGCTGTTTTTT. The V gene is TRBV13, the J gene TRBJ2-2; 10 bases are shared with TRBD2. Germline trimming cut 4 bases from V and 2 bases from J; bases unmatched to any gene: 4. The length of the CDR3 is 16 residues. Germline V CDR1 and CDR2: PRHDT, FYEKMQ (reference sequence).

The rearrangement links TRBV7-9 to TRBJ2-3; weak D call: TRBD2 (5 bases). The CDR3 is made up of 15 amino acids. The V end lost 4 bases, the J end lost 4 bases, and 15 bases lay between the germline ends. From germline, CDR1 is SEHNR and CDR2 FQNEAQ (reference sequence). The CDR3 here is CASSSPAAPADTQYF. CDR3 DNA sequence: TGTGCCAGCAGCTCCCCAGCGGCCCCCGCAGATACGCAGTATTTT.

This clone was seen a handful of times. This chain joins TRBV4-1 and TRBJ1-2, with D perhaps TRBD1 (5 bases). Trimming shortened V by 4 bases and J by 4 bases, and 16 bases separated the two germline ends. The CDR3 totals 15 residues. CDR1 is MGHRA, CDR2 YSYEKL, per germline. In DNA form, the CDR3 reads TGCGCCAGCAGCCGGAGCGACAGTAGCCGCTATGGCTACACCTTC. This gives the protein CASSRSDSSRYGYTF.

V usage is TRBV4-2 and J usage is TRBJ2-7; D call uncertain. The ends were cut back, 3 bases at V and 0 bases at J, with 9 bases in the middle. This CDR3 has 14 amino acids. CDR1 and CDR2 (germline): LGHNA, YNFKEQ. The CDR3 DNA is TGTGCCAGCAGCCACCATACAACCTCCTACGAGCAGTACTTC. Encoded protein: CASSHHTTSYEQYF.

V is TRBV7-9 and J is TRBJ1-2; maybe TRBD1 (6 bases). V lost 5 bases to trimming and J lost 4 bases, with 11 bases between them. The CDR3 extends over 13 amino acids. Germline assignment: CDR1 SEHNR and CDR2 FQNEAQ (reference sequence). Here the CDR3 reads CASSPTGSYGYTF. CDR3 in DNA: TGTGCCAGCAGCCCTACAGGGTCCTATGGCTACACCTTC.

The rearrangement joins TRBV27 to TRBJ2-7; 7 nucleotides line up with TRBD1. This CDR3 region has 14 residues. The J segment lost 3 bases and the V segment lost 6 bases, leaving 8 bases of the junction unmatched. Germline lookup yields CDR1 MNHEY and CDR2 SMNVEV (reference sequence). CDR3 residues: CASRRTGADYEQYF. The CDR3 bases are TGTGCCAGCAGAAGAACAGGGGCCGACTACGAGCAGTACTTC.

The chain joins TRBV27 to TRBJ2-3; no clear D. V shed 6 bases and J shed 2 bases, with 18 bases lying between them. The germline gives CDR1 MNHEY, CDR2 SMNVEV (reference sequence). The CDR3 consists of 16 residues. The CDR3 DNA reads TGTGCCAGCAGACGAAAAAGCCGGGTCTCCACAGATACGCAGTATTTT. It encodes CASRRKSRVSTDTQYF.

The J gene is TRBJ2-1, the V gene TRBV6-5; TRBD1 or TRBD2 may be the D gene (5 bases each). Trimming removed 2 bases from V and 7 bases from J, with 9 bases in between. The CDR3 has 13 residues. Per germline, CDR1 MNHEY and CDR2 SVGAGI. The CDR3 nucleotides are TGTGCCAGCAGTTACGGTGGGGGAAATGAGCAGTTCTTC. Translated: CASSYGGGNEQFF.

The chain has TRBV6-1 and TRBJ2-7; 11 bases map to TRBD2. The germline V gene has CDR1 MNHNS and CDR2 SASEGT. After removal of 2 bases from V and 3 bases from J, the junction contained 12 bases not matched to a gene. There are 18 residues in the CDR3. The CDR3 DNA follows: TGTGCCAGCAGTGAATATGGTAGCGGGAGGGTCAAGGACTACGAGCAGTACTTC. As protein: CASSEYGSGRVKDYEQYF.

The V and J genes are TRBV15 and TRBJ2-7, with D unresolved. The ends were cut back, 1 base at V and 2 bases at J, with 9 bases in the middle. In germline, CDR1 is LNHNV, CDR2 YYDKDF (reference sequence). The CDR3 covers 14 residues. The chain's CDR3 is CATSRGTGTYEQYF. The CDR3 DNA reads TGTGCCACCAGCAGAGGAACCGGAACCTACGAGCAGTACTTC.

This chain links TRBV4-2 with TRBJ2-3, with 12 positions matching TRBD2. The V gene's germline CDR1 is LGHNA and CDR2 YNFKEQ. CDR3 length: 18 amino acids. The V and J ends lost 1 base and 1 base, in that order; junction bases with no gene match: 6. In DNA, the CDR3 is TGTGCCAGCAGCCAAGTCCTAGCGGGAGGGCCCCGCACAGATACGCAGTATTTT. This codes for CASSQVLAGGPRTDTQYF.

The CDR3 loop is CASSYYRVRVGGGGDTQETQYF. The CDR3 region has the DNA TGTGCCAGCAGTTATTATCGGGTCAGGGTAGGAGGGGGAGGGGATACACAAGAGACCCAGTACTTC. The gene calls are TRBV27 and TRBJ2-5; a weak D match, TRBD2 (7 bases). V gave up 4 bases and J gave up 2 bases, with 35 bases separating them. This CDR3 has 22 residues. Germline V gives CDR1 MNHEY, CDR2 SMNVEV (reference sequence).

The chain carries TRBV10-3 and TRBJ2-1; D is possibly TRBD2 (6 bases). Trimming took off 8 bases at V and 2 bases at J, with 10 bases between the two ends. CDR3 length equals 13 residues. The germline V gene has CDR1 ENHRY and CDR2 SYGVKD. The CDR3 sequence is CAIGGQAYNEQFF. DNA of the CDR3: TGTGCCATCGGAGGGCAGGCCTACAATGAGCAGTTCTTC.